These 25 T cell receptor beta chains share one sample of origin, sequenced in a study of blood T cell repertoires in COVID-19. Assay: immunoSEQ multiplex PCR; the TCRdb copy retains only in-frame clones and omits some. The sample records about 50,000 clones, about 89% being singletons. What was sequenced was peripheral blood. These receptors came from a human donor in a cohort sampled during active COVID-19.

The chain links TRBV27 to TRBJ2-2, with 11 positions matching TRBD2. CDR3 size: 16 residues. Trimming cost V 5 bases and J 0 bases; bases outside gene matches: 2. CDR1 and CDR2 from the germline V gene are MNHEY and SMNVEV (reference sequence). The CDR3: CASSKLAGANTGELFF. CDR3 nucleotides: TGTGCCAGCAGTAAACTAGCGGGGGCGAACACCGGGGAGCTGTTTTTT.

This rearrangement joins TRBV10-3 to TRBJ2-5; TRBD2 aligns across 11 bases. Trimming took 3 bases from V and 7 from J; bases not matched to a gene: 10. The CDR3 extends over 16 amino acids. Germline V gene lookup returns CDR1 ENHRY and CDR2 SYGVKD. CDR3 nucleotides: TGTGCCATCAGTGACTCGGGACTAGCGGCACCTGGGACCCAGTACTTC. Protein sequence: CAISDSGLAAPGTQYF.

This rearrangement joins TRBV3-1 (or the pseudogene TRBV3-2) to TRBJ2-3; 8 bases line up with TRBD2. The CDR3 consists of 16 residues. The V gene end was trimmed by 0 bases and the J gene end by 2 bases; junction bases not matched to a gene: 4. CDR1 LGHDT and CDR2 YNNKEL come from the germline V gene (reference sequence). The CDR3 loop is CASSQDTSGLTDTQYF. The DNA of the CDR3 is TGTGCCAGCAGCCAAGACACTAGCGGACTCACAGATACGCAGTATTTT.

In DNA form, the CDR3 reads TGTGCCAGCAGCCAAAAGGCTAGCGGGGCCCCTGGGGAGCAGTTCTTC. Its translation is CASSQKASGAPGEQFF. The chain recombines TRBV3-1 (or the pseudogene TRBV3-2) with TRBJ2-1; 9 bases line up with TRBD2. The germline V gene has CDR1 LGHDT and CDR2 YNNKEL (reference sequence). Losses at the gene ends were 2 bases for V and 10 bases for J; bases not matched to a gene: 12. CDR3 length equals 16 residues.

The rearrangement links TRBV4-1 to TRBJ2-5, with TRBD2 matching 10 bases. V was clipped by 1 base and J by 5 bases; unmatched bases: 10. The CDR3 is 17 residues long. In germline, CDR1 is MGHRA, CDR2 YSYEKL. CDR3 in DNA: TGCGCCAGCAGCCAAGCCCCCGGACTAGCGGTAAGGGAGACCCAGTACTTC. Amino acids: CASSQAPGLAVRETQYF.

The genes are TRBV6-6 and TRBJ2-5, with D perhaps TRBD2 (6 bases). V gave up 10 bases and J gave up 5 bases, with 23 bases separating them. In germline, CDR1 is MNHNY, CDR2 SVGAGI (reference sequence). The CDR3 is 15 residues long. As DNA, the CDR3 is TGTGCCATCTCCCCCCCAGGAGCGGGTAGGGAGACCCAGTACTTC. Its translation is CAISPPGAGRETQYF.

This clone was seen only once. The chain recombines TRBV6-2 or TRBV6-3 with TRBJ2-1, with TRBD2 as a possible D gene (5 bases). Trimming shortened V by 5 bases and J by 7 bases, and 15 bases separated the two germline ends. This CDR3 comprises 14 residues. The germline V gene has CDR1 MNHEY and CDR2 SVGEGT. The CDR3 sequence: CASSPRTLGNEQFF. The CDR3 nucleotides read TGTGCCAGCAGTCCGAGGACTTTGGGGAATGAGCAGTTCTTC.

This clone was seen a single time. J is TRBJ2-4 and V is TRBV18; 10 bases are a match to TRBD1. The CDR3 is 16 amino acids. Unmatched junction bases numbered 9, after V lost 3 bases and J lost 7 bases. Germline CDR1 and CDR2: KGHSH and LQKENI. The CDR3 coding sequence is TGTGCCAGCTCACCCTTATCCGGGACAGGGGTGAACATTCAGTACTTC. This encodes CASSPLSGTGVNIQYF. Full variable domain (missing parts from reference TRBV18 and TRBJ2-4): NAGVMQNPRHLVRRRGQEARLRCSPMKGHSHVYWYRQLPEEGLKFMVYLQKENIIDESGMPKERFSAEFPKEGPSILRIQQVVRGDSAAYFCASSPLSGTGVNIQYFGAGTRLSVL.

This clone was recorded only once. The rearrangement links TRBV28 to TRBJ1-3, with 7 nucleotides matching TRBD1. Germline trimming cut 5 bases from V and 0 bases from J; bases unmatched to any gene: 7. CDR1 and CDR2 from the germline V gene are MDHEN and SYDVKM. The CDR3 consists of 16 residues. CDR3 in DNA: TGTGCCAGCAGTCTTATTCAGGGGGTCTCTGGAAACACCATATATTTT. Its translation: CASSLIQGVSGNTIYF. Together with reference TRBV28 and TRBJ1-3, the CDR3 gives the full variable domain: DVKVTQSSRYLVKRTGEKVFLECVQDMDHENMFWYRQDPGLGLRLIYFSYDVKMKEKGDIPEGYSVSREKKERFSLILESASTNQTSMYLCASSLIQGVSGNTIYFGEGSWLTVV.

The chain combines TRBV2 with TRBJ1-5; the match to TRBD1 covers 9 bases. J was trimmed by 0 bases and V by 4 bases; bases with no gene match: 10. Germline V CDR1 and CDR2: SNHLY, FYNNEI. This CDR3 is 18 amino acids long. The DNA of the CDR3 is TGTGCCAGCAGTGGGCAGGACAGGGGATTTTATAGCAATCAGCCCCAGCATTTT. Its protein product is CASSGQDRGFYSNQPQHF.

In DNA form, the CDR3 reads TGTGCCAGCAGCCAACGACAGCCCAACACTGAAGCTTTCTTT. Its protein product is CASSQRQPNTEAFF. This chain uses TRBV3-1 (or the pseudogene TRBV3-2) with TRBJ1-1; D perhaps matches TRBD1 (5 bases). Trimming stripped 2 bases from V and 2 bases from J, with 9 bases between. Germline lookup yields CDR1 LGHDT and CDR2 YNNKEL (reference sequence). This CDR3 spans 14 amino acids.

The CDR3 nucleotides read TGTGCCAGCTCACCACCGACAGGGGTGGTTGAAGCTTTCTTT. This codes for CASSPPTGVVEAFF. V and J are TRBV18 and TRBJ1-1; 8 bases map to TRBD1. The CDR3 is 14 amino acids. Germline V gives CDR1 KGHSH, CDR2 LQKENI. After removal of 0 bases from V and 7 bases from J, the junction contained 4 bases not matched to a gene.

The CDR3 loop reads CSASPPNTGELFF. CDR3 nucleotide sequence: TGCAGTGCTAGTCCCCCTAACACCGGGGAGCTGTTTTTT. This chain uses TRBV20-1 with TRBJ2-2, with D unclear. The CDR3 has 13 amino acids. In germline, CDR1 is DFQATT, CDR2 SNEGSKA (reference sequence). The V end lost 3 bases, the J end lost 2 bases, and 7 bases lay between the germline ends.

The sample holds one count of this clone. The genes are TRBV5-4 and TRBJ2-1, with TRBD1 matching 9 bases. Per germline, CDR1 SGHNT and CDR2 YYREEE (reference sequence). The V segment lost 0 bases and the J segment 6 bases; nucleotides outside the gene matches: 4. The CDR3 totals 15 residues. This chain's CDR3 is CASSLGGTGLNEQFF. DNA for the CDR3: TGTGCCAGCAGCTTGGGCGGGACAGGGCTCAATGAGCAGTTCTTC.

The V and J genes are TRBV21-1 and TRBJ2-5; the D segment call TRBD2 is taken from the table without a DNA check. TRBV21-1 has pseudogene status. CDR3 length: 15 residues. The DNA for the CDR3 is TGTGCCAGCAGCCCCCGTAACTTTCCTCTAGAGACCCAGTACTTC. As protein: CASSPRNFPLETQYF.

The chain is built from TRBV5-1 and TRBJ2-3; TRBD1 is a possible D gene (5 bases). The germline V gene has CDR1 SGHRS and CDR2 YFSETQ. V was trimmed by 0 bases and J by 8 bases, leaving 19 bases between them. The CDR3 is 16 amino acids. The CDR3 region is CASSLAPDTDSSTQYF. CDR3 nucleotides: TGCGCCAGCAGCTTGGCCCCGGACACCGACTCCTCTACGCAGTATTTT.

V is TRBV19 and J is TRBJ1-1; D is possibly TRBD1 (6 bases). Looked up from germline, CDR1 is LNHDA and CDR2 is SQIVND (reference sequence). CDR3 length: 15 amino acids. Between the trimmed V and J ends, which lost 9 bases and 0 bases, there was a span of 17 bases. The CDR3 is CASRLGQSMNTEAFF. CDR3 nucleotide sequence: TGTGCCAGCCGCCTCGGACAGTCCATGAACACTGAAGCTTTCTTT.

This chain connects TRBV6-1 to TRBJ2-7, with TRBD1 identical over 11 bases. The trim removed 3 bases at V and 6 bases at J, leaving 1 base unmatched. This CDR3 has 13 amino acids. Germline CDR1 reads MNHNS; CDR2 reads SASEGT. The CDR3 is CASSEGTGGEQYV. The CDR3 DNA sequence: TGTGCCAGCAGTGAGGGGACAGGGGGCGAGCAGTACGTC.

The chain links TRBV5-1 to TRBJ2-5, with 14 positions matching TRBD2. This CDR3 is built from 16 residues. V shed 2 bases and J 5 bases; nucleotides not matched to a gene: 5. Germline V gene lookup returns CDR1 SGHRS and CDR2 YFSETQ. The chain's CDR3 is CASSFPGLAGAETQYF. CDR3 DNA sequence: TGCGCCAGCAGCTTCCCGGGACTAGCGGGAGCGGAGACCCAGTACTTC.

J is TRBJ2-1 and V is TRBV3-1 (or the pseudogene TRBV3-2); D gene uncertain. This CDR3 is built from 14 residues. Germline V gives CDR1 LGHDT, CDR2 YNNKEL (reference sequence). V was shortened by 0 bases and J by 3 bases, with 6 bases between the two germline ends. In DNA form, the CDR3 reads TGTGCCAGCAGCCAAGACACAGTCTACAATGAGCAGTTCTTC. The encoded protein is CASSQDTVYNEQFF.

This clone was counted once. The chain has TRBV3-1 (or the pseudogene TRBV3-2) and TRBJ1-2, with D perhaps TRBD1 (6 bases). Trimming left V 4 bases short and J 6 bases short, with 12 bases between. The CDR3 has 13 amino acids. Germline V gene lookup returns CDR1 LGHDT and CDR2 YNNKEL (reference sequence). As DNA, the CDR3 is TGTGCCAGCAGCCCCTGGGACACGAATGGCTACACCTTC. Its protein product is CASSPWDTNGYTF.

This sequence joins TRBV11-3 and TRBJ2-3, with D perhaps TRBD2 (5 bases). Germline lookup yields CDR1 SGHNT and CDR2 YENEEA. CDR3 length: 17 residues. The V end was cut by 2 bases, the J end by 0 bases, with 15 bases between. Here the CDR3 reads CASSLWRSTDSTDTQYF. DNA of the CDR3: TGTGCCAGCAGCTTATGGAGGTCAACAGATAGCACAGATACGCAGTATTTT.

J is TRBJ1-4 and V is TRBV10-2, with 7 bases lining up with TRBD1. Germline CDR1 reads WSHSY; CDR2 reads SAAADI. Trimming took 8 bases from V and 10 from J; bases not matched to a gene: 7. The CDR3 covers 12 residues. CDR3 in DNA: TGCGCCAGCCTAGACAGGGTAGGAAAACTGTTTTTT. This gives the protein CASLDRVGKLFF.

V usage is TRBV4-3 and J usage is TRBJ2-2, with 10 bases fitting TRBD2. Trimming removed 0 bases from V and 1 base from J; junction bases left unmatched: 11. The germline gives CDR1 LGHNA, CDR2 YSLEER. The length of the CDR3 is 20 residues. DNA for the CDR3: TGCGCCAGCAGCCAAGATCTTAGATCTAGCGGGAGATTGAACACCGGGGAGCTGTTTTTT. It yields the protein CASSQDLRSSGRLNTGELFF.

The chain joins TRBV2 to TRBJ2-2; 11 nucleotides line up with TRBD1. The CDR3 spans 15 residues. CDR1 is SNHLY, CDR2 FYNNEI, per germline. Unmatched junction bases numbered 3, after V lost 5 bases and J lost 4 bases. CDR3 DNA sequence: TGTGCCAGCAGTTCCGGGACAGGGGGCACCGGGGAGCTGTTTTTT. It yields the protein CASSSGTGGTGELFF. The complete variable domain, with remaining parts taken from reference TRBV2 and TRBJ2-2, reads EPEVTQTPSHQVTQMGQEVILRCVPISNHLYFYWYRQILGQKVEFLVSFYNNEISEKSEIFDDQFSVERPDGSNFTLKIRSTKLEDSAMYFCASSSGTGGTGELFFGEGSRLTVL.